The 12 T cell receptor beta chains listed next were all sequenced from one sample in a study of T cell responses to AZD1222 COVID-19 vaccine (dated by TCRdb to the early 2020s). According to the study, the label for this sample's time point signals: baseline before first vaccination. Libraries were constructed by the immunoSEQ multiplex PCR assay. TCRdb re-hosts the immuneACCESS table, in-frame sequences only. Its copies lack some clones; in the studies checked, an unresolved V gene accounts for under half of them, and the cause for the rest is not known. In all, the sample holds roughly 130,000 clones, and approximately 86% of those were seen once. About 1.5% of the sample goes to the ten largest clones. The input for sequencing was peripheral blood, taken on day 0 of AZD1222 vaccination. The source is an adult in good health.

Written as DNA, the CDR3 is TGTGCCAGTAGGCTAATAGGGGGTAGGGGGGATCAGCCCCAGCATTTT. Encoded protein: CASRLIGGRGDQPQHF. The V call is TRBV19, the J call TRBJ1-5; the D gene is possibly TRBD1 (6 bases). This CDR3 is 16 amino acids long. CDR1 is LNHDA, CDR2 SQIVND, per germline (reference sequence). With 6 bases removed from V and 5 bases from J, the gap between germline ends came to 20 bases.

The chain uses TRBV24-1 and TRBJ1-1, with TRBD1 as a possible D gene (5 bases). The germline V gene encodes CDR1 KGHDR and CDR2 SFDVKD. This CDR3 has 14 residues. V lost 4 bases and J 2 bases, leaving 10 bases between the germline ends. Here the CDR3 reads CATSEGGSNTEAFF. The CDR3 bases are TGTGCCACCAGTGAGGGGGGGAGTAACACTGAAGCTTTCTTT.

The table lists this clone with a count of one. For the CDR3, the DNA is TGTGCCAGCAGTTTAGGTAAACAGGGTGCCTACGAGCAGTACTTC. Amino acids: CASSLGKQGAYEQYF. V and J are TRBV27 and TRBJ2-7; a weak D match, TRBD1 (6 bases). Germline-derived CDR1 and CDR2 are MNHEY and SMNVEV (reference sequence). V lost 2 bases and J lost 2, with 13 bases in between. CDR3 size: 15 residues.

In its sample, this clone was seen once. The CDR3 region is CASSGETGWSPLHF. The CDR3 bases are TGTGCCAGCAGTGGAGAGACAGGGTGGTCACCCCTCCACTTT. The gene calls are TRBV2 and TRBJ1-6; 7 positions agree with TRBD1. V lost 4 bases, J lost 10 bases, and 7 bases stayed unmatched. CDR1 is SNHLY and CDR2 is FYNNEI in the germline V gene. The CDR3 is made up of 14 amino acids.

The genes are TRBV4-2 and TRBJ2-2; tentatively, D is TRBD2 (5 bases). The CDR3 consists of 15 residues. Germline lookup yields CDR1 LGHNA and CDR2 YNFKEQ. V gave up 3 bases and J gave up 1 base, with 9 bases separating them. CDR3 sequence reads: CASSHSAGNTGELFF. The CDR3 nucleotides are TGTGCCAGCAGCCATAGTGCGGGGAACACCGGGGAGCTGTTTTTT.

This rearrangement joins TRBV6-2 or TRBV6-3 to TRBJ2-3; TRBD1 matches 7 bases. CDR1 MNHEY and CDR2 SVGEGT come from the germline V gene. The CDR3 runs 19 residues. The V segment lost 0 bases and the J segment 3 bases; nucleotides outside the gene matches: 15. CDR3 region: CASSYSTSPDRPATDTQYF. The CDR3 DNA reads as TGTGCCAGCAGTTACTCGACGTCCCCGGACAGGCCTGCGACAGATACGCAGTATTTT.

The rearrangement uses TRBV5-5 and TRBJ1-1, with 8 bases aligning to TRBD1. Germline CDR1 and CDR2: SGHKS and YYEKEE (reference sequence). V lost 3 bases, J lost 13 bases, and 14 bases stayed unmatched. The CDR3 totals 14 residues. The CDR3 protein is CASSSFWDRQGVFF. The DNA for the CDR3 is TGTGCCAGCAGCTCCTTCTGGGACAGGCAGGGAGTTTTCTTT.

This clone was counted a single time. This rearrangement joins TRBV9 to TRBJ1-1, with a weak D call TRBD1 (5 bases). From germline, CDR1 is SGDLS and CDR2 YYNGEE. V was clipped by 4 bases and J by 3 bases, with 16 bases between them. The CDR3 extends over 15 amino acids. The CDR3: CASSPPRGWDTEAFF. The CDR3, as DNA: TGTGCCAGCAGCCCCCCCCGGGGGTGGGACACTGAAGCTTTCTTT.

The J gene is TRBJ2-3, the V gene TRBV24-1, with a possible D match to TRBD2 (6 bases). Germline V gene sequence: CDR1 KGHDR, CDR2 SFDVKD. This CDR3 contains 15 residues. Trimming removed 6 bases from V and 5 bases from J, with 17 bases in between. The DNA of the CDR3 is TGTGCCACCAGTTTAACCGGACGGGGAGGAGATACGCAGTATTTT. It encodes CATSLTGRGGDTQYF.

This chain uses TRBV21-1 with TRBJ1-6; whether TRBD1, the table's D call, matches the DNA was not checked. TRBV21-1 is tagged as a pseudogene. CDR3 length: 15 amino acids. The CDR3 region is CASSPKTAYNSPLHF. CDR3 sequence (DNA): TGTGCCAGCAGCCCAAAGACAGCCTATAATTCACCCCTCCACTTT.

This clone was detected only once. The chain is built from TRBV6-5 and TRBJ1-4, with D uncertain. V gave up 6 bases and J gave up 6 bases, with 17 bases separating them. The CDR3 loop spans 15 amino acids. The germline gives CDR1 MNHEY, CDR2 SVGAGI. Here the CDR3 reads CASRYDAGVHEKLFF. Written as DNA, the CDR3 is TGTGCCAGCAGATACGATGCAGGTGTCCATGAAAAACTGTTTTTT.

This CDR3 reads CASSRLDRRSTEAFF. DNA for the CDR3: TGTGCCAGCAGTCGCCTCGACAGGAGGTCCACTGAAGCTTTCTTT. The chain recombines TRBV6-5 with TRBJ1-1; D might be TRBD1 (6 bases). The germline V gene has CDR1 MNHEY and CDR2 SVGAGI. Trimming took off 5 bases at V and 4 bases at J, with 17 bases between the two ends. There are 15 residues in the CDR3.